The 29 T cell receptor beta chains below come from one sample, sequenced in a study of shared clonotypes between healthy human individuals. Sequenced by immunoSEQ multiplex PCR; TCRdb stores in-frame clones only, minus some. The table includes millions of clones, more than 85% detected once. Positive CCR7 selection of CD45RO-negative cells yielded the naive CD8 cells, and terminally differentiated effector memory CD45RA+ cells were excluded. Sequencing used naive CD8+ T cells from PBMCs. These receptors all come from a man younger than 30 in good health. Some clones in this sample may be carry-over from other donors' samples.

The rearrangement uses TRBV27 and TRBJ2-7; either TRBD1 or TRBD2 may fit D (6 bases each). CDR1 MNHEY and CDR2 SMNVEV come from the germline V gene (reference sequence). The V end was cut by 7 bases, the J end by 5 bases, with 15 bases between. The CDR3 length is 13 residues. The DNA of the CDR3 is TGTGCCAGCACCCCCTGGGGGGCGGACGAGCAGTACTTC. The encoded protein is CASTPWGADEQYF.

The CDR3 sequence: CSAPNYNEQFF. The CDR3 DNA reads TGCAGCGCTCCAAACTACAATGAGCAGTTCTTC. This rearrangement joins TRBV29-1 to TRBJ2-1; D is uncertain. Germline CDR1 and CDR2: SQVTM and ANQGSEA. The CDR3 has 11 amino acids. V lost 7 bases, J lost 3 bases, and 7 bases lay in between.

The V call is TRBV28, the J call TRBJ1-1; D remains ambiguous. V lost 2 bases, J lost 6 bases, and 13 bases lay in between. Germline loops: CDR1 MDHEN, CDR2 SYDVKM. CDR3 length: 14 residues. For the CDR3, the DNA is TGTGCCAGCAGTTTAGGTCAGACGCGGCCTGAAGCTTTCTTT. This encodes CASSLGQTRPEAFF. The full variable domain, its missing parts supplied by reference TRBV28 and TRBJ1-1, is DVKVTQSSRYLVKRTGEKVFLECVQDMDHENMFWYRQDPGLGLRLIYFSYDVKMKEKGDIPEGYSVSREKKERFSLILESASTNQTSMYLCASSLGQTRPEAFFGQGTRLTVV.

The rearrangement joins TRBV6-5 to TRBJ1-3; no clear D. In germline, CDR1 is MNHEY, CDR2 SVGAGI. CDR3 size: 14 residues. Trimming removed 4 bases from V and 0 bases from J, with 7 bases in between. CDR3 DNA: TGTGCCAGCAGTTTAAAACTCTCTGGAAACACCATATATTTT. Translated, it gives CASSLKLSGNTIYF.

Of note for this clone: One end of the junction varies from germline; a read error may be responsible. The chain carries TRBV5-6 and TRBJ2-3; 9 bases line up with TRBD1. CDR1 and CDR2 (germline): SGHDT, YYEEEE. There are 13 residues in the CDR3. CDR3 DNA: TGTGCCAGCAGCTTGGCTCCCGGGACAGGGAGGCATTTT. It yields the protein CASSLAPGTGRHF.

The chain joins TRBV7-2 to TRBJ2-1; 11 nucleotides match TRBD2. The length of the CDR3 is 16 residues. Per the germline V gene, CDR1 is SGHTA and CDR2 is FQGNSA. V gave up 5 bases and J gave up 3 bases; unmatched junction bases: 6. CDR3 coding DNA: TGTGCCAGCAGCCCCTTAGCGGGAGGGCGCTACAATGAGCAGTTCTTC. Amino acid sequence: CASSPLAGGRYNEQFF.

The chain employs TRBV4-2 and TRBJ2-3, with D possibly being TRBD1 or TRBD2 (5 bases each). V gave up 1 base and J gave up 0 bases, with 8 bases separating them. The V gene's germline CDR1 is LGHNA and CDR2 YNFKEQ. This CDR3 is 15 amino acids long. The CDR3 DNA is TGTGCCAGCAGCCAAGGGGACCTAAGCACAGATACGCAGTATTTT. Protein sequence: CASSQGDLSTDTQYF.

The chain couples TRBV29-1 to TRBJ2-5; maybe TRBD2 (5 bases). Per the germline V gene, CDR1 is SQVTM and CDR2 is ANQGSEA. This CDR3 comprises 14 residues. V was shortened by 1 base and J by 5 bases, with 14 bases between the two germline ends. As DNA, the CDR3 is TGCAGCGTTGAAGGAGGAGGATCCGGGGAGACCCAGTACTTC. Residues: CSVEGGGSGETQYF. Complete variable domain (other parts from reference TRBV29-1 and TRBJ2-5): SAVISQKPSRDICQRGTSLTIQCQVDSQVTMMFWYRQQPGQSLTLIATANQGSEATYESGFVIDKFPISRPNLTFSTLTVSNMSPEDSSIYLCSVEGGGSGETQYFGPGTRLLVL.

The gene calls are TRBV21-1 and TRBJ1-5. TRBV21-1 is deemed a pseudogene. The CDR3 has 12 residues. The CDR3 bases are TGTGCCAGCAGCAAAGACTATCAGCCCCAGCATTTT. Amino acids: CASSKDYQPQHF.

CDR3 nucleotide sequence: TGTGCCAGCAGTTCCAGCGGGGCTTGGGATACGCAGTATTTT. This translates into CASSSSGAWDTQYF. J is TRBJ2-3 and V is TRBV27, with 7 bases matching TRBD2. The germline gives CDR1 MNHEY, CDR2 SMNVEV (reference sequence). Losses at the gene ends were 4 bases for V and 6 bases for J; bases not matched to a gene: 7. The CDR3 has 14 residues.

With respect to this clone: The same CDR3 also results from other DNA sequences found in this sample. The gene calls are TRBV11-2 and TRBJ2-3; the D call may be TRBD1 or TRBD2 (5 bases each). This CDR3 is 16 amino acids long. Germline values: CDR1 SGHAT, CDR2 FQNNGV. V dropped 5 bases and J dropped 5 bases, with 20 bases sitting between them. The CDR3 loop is CASSLGTKQREDTQYF. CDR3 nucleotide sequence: TGTGCCAGCAGCCTAGGGACCAAACAACGAGAAGATACGCAGTATTTT.

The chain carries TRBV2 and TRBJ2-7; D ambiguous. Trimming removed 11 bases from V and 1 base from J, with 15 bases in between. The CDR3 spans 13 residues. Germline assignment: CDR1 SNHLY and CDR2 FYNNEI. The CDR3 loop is CASNGLRSYEQYF. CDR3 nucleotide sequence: TGTGCCTCTAACGGTTTGCGGTCCTACGAGCAGTACTTC.

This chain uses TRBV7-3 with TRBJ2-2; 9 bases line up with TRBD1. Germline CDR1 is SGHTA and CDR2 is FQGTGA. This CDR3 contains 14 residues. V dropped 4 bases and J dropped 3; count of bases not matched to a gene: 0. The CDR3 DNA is TGTGCCAGCAGCTGGACAGGGGACACCGGGGAGCTGTTTTTT. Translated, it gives CASSWTGDTGELFF. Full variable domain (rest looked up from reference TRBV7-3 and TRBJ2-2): GAGVSQTPSNKVTEKGKYVELRCDPISGHTALYWYRQSLGQGPEFLIYFQGTGAADDSGLPNDRFFAVRPEGSVSTLKIQRTERGDSAVYLCASSWTGDTGELFFGEGSRLTVL.

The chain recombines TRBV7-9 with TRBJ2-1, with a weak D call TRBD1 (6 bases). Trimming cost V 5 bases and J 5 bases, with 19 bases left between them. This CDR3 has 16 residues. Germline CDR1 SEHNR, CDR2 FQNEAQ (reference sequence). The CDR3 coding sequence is TGTGCCAGCAGCACCAACAGGGAACGGGTAGACAATGAGCAGTTCTTC. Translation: CASSTNRERVDNEQFF.

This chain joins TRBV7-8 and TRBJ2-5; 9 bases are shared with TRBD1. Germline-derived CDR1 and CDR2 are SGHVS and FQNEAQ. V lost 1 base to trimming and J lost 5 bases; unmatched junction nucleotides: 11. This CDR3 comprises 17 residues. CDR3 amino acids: CASSLDLGQGLRETQYF. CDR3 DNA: TGTGCCAGCAGCTTAGATCTGGGACAGGGACTACGGGAGACCCAGTACTTC.

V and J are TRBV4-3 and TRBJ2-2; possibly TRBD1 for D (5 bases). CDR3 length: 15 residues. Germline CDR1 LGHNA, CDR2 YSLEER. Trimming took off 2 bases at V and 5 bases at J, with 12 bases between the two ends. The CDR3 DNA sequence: TGCGCCAGCAGCCAACTATTGACAGAAACCGGGGAGCTGTTTTTT. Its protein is CASSQLLTETGELFF.

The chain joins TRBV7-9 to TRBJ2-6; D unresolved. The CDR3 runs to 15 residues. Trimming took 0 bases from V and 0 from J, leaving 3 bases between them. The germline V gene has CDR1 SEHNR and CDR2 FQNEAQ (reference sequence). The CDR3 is CASSLAASGANVLTF. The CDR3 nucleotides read TGTGCCAGCAGCTTAGCAGCCTCTGGGGCCAACGTCCTGACTTTC. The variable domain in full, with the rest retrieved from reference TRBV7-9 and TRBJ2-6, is DTGVSQNPRHKITKRGQNVTFRCDPISEHNRLYWYRQTLGQGPEFLTYFQNEAQLEKSRLLSDRFSAERPKGSFSTLEIQRTEQGDSAMYLCASSLAASGANVLTFGAGSRLTVL.

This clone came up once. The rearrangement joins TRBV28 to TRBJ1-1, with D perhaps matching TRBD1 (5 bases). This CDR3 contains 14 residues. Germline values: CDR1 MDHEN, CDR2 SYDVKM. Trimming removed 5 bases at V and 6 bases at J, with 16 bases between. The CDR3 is CASSLRVRKAEAFF. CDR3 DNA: TGTGCCAGCAGTCTCAGGGTAAGGAAGGCTGAAGCTTTCTTT. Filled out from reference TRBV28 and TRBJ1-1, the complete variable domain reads DVKVTQSSRYLVKRTGEKVFLECVQDMDHENMFWYRQDPGLGLRLIYFSYDVKMKEKGDIPEGYSVSREKKERFSLILESASTNQTSMYLCASSLRVRKAEAFFGQGTRLTVV.

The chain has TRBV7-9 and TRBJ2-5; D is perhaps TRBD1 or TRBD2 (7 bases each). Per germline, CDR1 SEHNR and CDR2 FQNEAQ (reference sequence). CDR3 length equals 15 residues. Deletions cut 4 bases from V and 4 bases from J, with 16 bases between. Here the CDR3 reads CASSSRQGGIETQYF. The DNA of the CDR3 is TGTGCCAGCAGCTCCAGGCAGGGGGGGATAGAGACCCAGTACTTC. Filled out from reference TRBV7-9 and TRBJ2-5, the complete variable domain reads DTGVSQNPRHKITKRGQNVTFRCDPISEHNRLYWYRQTLGQGPEFLTYFQNEAQLEKSRLLSDRFSAERPKGSFSTLEIQRTEQGDSAMYLCASSSRQGGIETQYFGPGTRLLVL.

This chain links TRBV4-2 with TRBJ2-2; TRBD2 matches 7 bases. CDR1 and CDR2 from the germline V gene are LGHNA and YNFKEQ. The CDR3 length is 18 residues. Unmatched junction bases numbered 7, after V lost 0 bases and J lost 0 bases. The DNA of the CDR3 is TGTGCCAGCAGCCAAGAGAAATGGCTAGCGGCGAACACCGGGGAGCTGTTTTTT. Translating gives CASSQEKWLAANTGELFF.

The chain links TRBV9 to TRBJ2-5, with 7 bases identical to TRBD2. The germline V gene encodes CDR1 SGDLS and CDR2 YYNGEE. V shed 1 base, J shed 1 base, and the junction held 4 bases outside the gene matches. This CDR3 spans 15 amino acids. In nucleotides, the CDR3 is TGTGCCAGCAGCGTATGGGGGGGTACCCAAGAGACCCAGTACTTC. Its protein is CASSVWGGTQETQYF. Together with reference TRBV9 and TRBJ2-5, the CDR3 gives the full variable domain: DSGVTQTPKHLITATGQRVTLRCSPRSGDLSVYWYQQSLDQGLQFLIQYYNGEERAKGNILERFSAQQFPDLHSELNLSSLELGDSALYFCASSVWGGTQETQYFGPGTRLLVL.

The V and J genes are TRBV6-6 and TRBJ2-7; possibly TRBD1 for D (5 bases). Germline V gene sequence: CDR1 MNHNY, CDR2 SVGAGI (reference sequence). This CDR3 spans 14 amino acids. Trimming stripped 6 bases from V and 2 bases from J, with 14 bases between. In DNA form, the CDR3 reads TGTGCCAGCAGACCCATACAGGTTACCTACGAGCAGTACTTC. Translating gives CASRPIQVTYEQYF.

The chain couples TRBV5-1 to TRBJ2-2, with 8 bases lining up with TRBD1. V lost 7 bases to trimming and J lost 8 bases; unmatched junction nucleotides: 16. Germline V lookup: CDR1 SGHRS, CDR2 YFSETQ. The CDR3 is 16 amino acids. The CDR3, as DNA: TGCGCCAGCGGACCAATGACGAACAGGGGGAAGGGGGAGCTGTTTTTT. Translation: CASGPMTNRGKGELFF.

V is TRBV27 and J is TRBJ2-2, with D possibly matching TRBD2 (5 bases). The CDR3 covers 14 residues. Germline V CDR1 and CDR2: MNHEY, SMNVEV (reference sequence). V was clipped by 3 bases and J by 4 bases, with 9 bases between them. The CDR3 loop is CASSFSGFTGELFF. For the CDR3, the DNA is TGTGCCAGCAGTTTTTCGGGGTTCACCGGGGAGCTGTTTTTT.

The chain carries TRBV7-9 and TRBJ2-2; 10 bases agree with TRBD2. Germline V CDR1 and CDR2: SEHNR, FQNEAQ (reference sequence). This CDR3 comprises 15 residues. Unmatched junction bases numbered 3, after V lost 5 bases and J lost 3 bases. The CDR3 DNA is TGTGCCAGCAGCAACAGCGGGAGGGACACCGGGGAGCTGTTTTTT. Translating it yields CASSNSGRDTGELFF.

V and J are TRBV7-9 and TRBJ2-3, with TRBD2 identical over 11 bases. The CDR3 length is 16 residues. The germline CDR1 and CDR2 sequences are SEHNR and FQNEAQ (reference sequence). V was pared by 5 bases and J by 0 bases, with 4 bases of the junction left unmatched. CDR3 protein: CASSPRLAGSTDTQYF. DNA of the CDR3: TGTGCCAGCAGCCCACGACTAGCGGGGAGCACAGATACGCAGTATTTT. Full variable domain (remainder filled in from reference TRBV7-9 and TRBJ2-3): DTGVSQNPRHKITKRGQNVTFRCDPISEHNRLYWYRQTLGQGPEFLTYFQNEAQLEKSRLLSDRFSAERPKGSFSTLEIQRTEQGDSAMYLCASSPRLAGSTDTQYFGPGTRLTVL.

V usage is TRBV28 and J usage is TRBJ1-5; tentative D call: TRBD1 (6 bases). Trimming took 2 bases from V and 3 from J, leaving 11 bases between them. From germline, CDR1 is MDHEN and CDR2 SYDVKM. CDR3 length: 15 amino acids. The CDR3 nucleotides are TGTGCCAGCAGTTTAGGGGGGGGCTTCAATCAGCCCCAGCATTTT. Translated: CASSLGGGFNQPQHF. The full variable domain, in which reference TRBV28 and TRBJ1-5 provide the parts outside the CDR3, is DVKVTQSSRYLVKRTGEKVFLECVQDMDHENMFWYRQDPGLGLRLIYFSYDVKMKEKGDIPEGYSVSREKKERFSLILESASTNQTSMYLCASSLGGGFNQPQHFGDGTRLSIL.

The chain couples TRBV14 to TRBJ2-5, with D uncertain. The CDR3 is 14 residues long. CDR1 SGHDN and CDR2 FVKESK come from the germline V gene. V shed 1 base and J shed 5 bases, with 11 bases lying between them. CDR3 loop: CASSQGLLVETQYF. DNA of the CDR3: TGTGCCAGCAGCCAAGGGTTGTTGGTTGAGACCCAGTACTTC.

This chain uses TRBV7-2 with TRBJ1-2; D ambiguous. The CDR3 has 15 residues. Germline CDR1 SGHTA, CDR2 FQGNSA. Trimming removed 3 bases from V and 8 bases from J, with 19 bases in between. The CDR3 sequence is CASSFSGQSLEGYTF. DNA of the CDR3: TGTGCCAGCAGCTTTAGCGGCCAGTCCCTTGAGGGCTACACCTTC.